The 29 T cell receptor beta chains below all came from one sample that was sequenced in a study of early T cells in non-severe SARS-CoV-2 infection. Each CDR3 protein is one row after TCRdb ran MiXCR on the 5' RACE reads. The sample records about 34,000 distinct CDR3 sequences, around 6% being singletons. Input material: whole blood. Every receptor here comes from an adult who was a healthcare worker with PCR-confirmed SARS-CoV-2 infection or an uninfected control (not recorded which).

This chain's CDR3 is CASSGEARNTEAFF. The CDR3 DNA sequence: TGTGCCAGCAGTGGAGAAGCACGGAACACTGAAGCTTTCTTT. This rearrangement joins TRBV25-1 to TRBJ1-1; no definite D call. Trimming removed 4 bases from V and 1 base from J, with 10 bases in between. The CDR3 contains 14 residues. Germline loops: CDR1 MGHDK, CDR2 SYGVNS.

This clonotype has at least ten counts. This chain links TRBV5-4 with TRBJ1-1; D is unresolved. Per the germline V gene, CDR1 is SGHNT and CDR2 is YYREEE (reference sequence). This CDR3 is 11 amino acids long. Trimming shortened V by 0 bases and J by 7 bases, and 4 bases separated the two germline ends. The CDR3 DNA reads TGTGCCAGCAGCTTGGCCGGTGAAGCTTTCTTT. Its protein product is CASSLAGEAFF.

The table lists this clonotype with many counts. The rearrangement links TRBV4-1 to TRBJ2-1; 7 bases fit TRBD1. This CDR3 comprises 12 residues. V gave up 5 bases and J gave up 15 bases; unmatched junction bases: 10. Germline V gives CDR1 MGHRA, CDR2 YSYEKL. The CDR3 sequence: CASSKSGTAWFF. In nucleotides, the CDR3 is TGCGCCAGCAGCAAATCCGGGACAGCTTGGTTCTTC.

By proportion, this clonotype is medium-sized. The rearrangement uses TRBV12-3 or TRBV12-4 and TRBJ1-1; 9 bases line up with TRBD1. This CDR3 is 13 amino acids long. V gave up 9 bases and J gave up 3 bases; unmatched junction bases: 5. CDR3 bases: TGTGCCAGTCGGACAGGGGAGGACACTGAAGCTTTCTTT. Its translation is CASRTGEDTEAFF.

The chain combines TRBV10-2 with TRBJ1-2, with D perhaps TRBD1 (5 bases). Trimming left V 0 bases short and J 7 bases short, with 9 bases between. The CDR3 is made up of 13 amino acids. The germline V gene has CDR1 WSHSY and CDR2 SAAADI. The CDR3 spells CASSESGQLGYTF. The DNA of the CDR3 is TGCGCCAGCAGTGAGTCGGGGCAGCTTGGCTACACCTTC.

The table lists this clonotype with many counts. The CDR3 sequence is CASRAPGLNTGELFF. The DNA for the CDR3 is TGTGCCAGCAGGGCCCCGGGACTTAACACCGGGGAGCTGTTTTTT. The chain has TRBV7-6 and TRBJ2-2; D is possibly TRBD2 (6 bases). V shed 6 bases and J shed 2 bases, with 13 bases lying between them. The germline gives CDR1 SGHVS, CDR2 FNYEAQ. The CDR3 is made up of 15 amino acids. Based on the CDR3 plus reference TRBV7-6 and TRBJ2-2, the full variable domain is GAGVSQSPRYKVTKRGQDVALRCDPISGHVSLYWYRQALGQGPEFLTYFNYEAQQDKSGLPNDRFSAERPEGSISTLTIQRTEQRDSAMYRCASRAPGLNTGELFFGEGSRLTVL.

The gene calls are TRBV6-5 and TRBJ1-2, with 7 bases aligning to TRBD1. The germline V gene has CDR1 MNHEY and CDR2 SVGAGI. Trimming at V came to 6 bases and at J to 10 bases, leaving 14 bases not matched to a gene. There are 14 residues in the CDR3. CDR3 loop: CASSRDSSTNHYTF. CDR3 nucleotides: TGTGCCAGCAGCAGGGACAGTAGCACCAACCACTACACCTTC.

The gene calls are TRBV3-1 and TRBJ2-7, with D uncertain. Between the trimmed V and J ends, which lost 2 bases and 2 bases, there was a span of 4 bases. The CDR3 loop spans 12 amino acids. Germline V gene data show CDR1 as LGHDT and CDR2 as YNNKEL (reference sequence). This CDR3 is CASSQFPYEQYF. CDR3 DNA: TGTGCCAGCAGCCAATTCCCCTACGAGCAGTACTTC.

This clonotype was seen ten or more times. CDR3: CASSLRALGASQETQYF. In DNA form, the CDR3 reads TGCGCCAGCAGCTTGAGGGCTCTGGGGGCCTCACAAGAGACCCAGTACTTC. This chain links TRBV5-1 with TRBJ2-5, with TRBD1 as a possible D gene (6 bases). The CDR3 extends over 17 amino acids. Trimming removed 1 base from V and 2 bases from J, with 18 bases in between. Germline V gene data show CDR1 as SGHRS and CDR2 as YFSETQ. Full variable domain (rest looked up from reference TRBV5-1 and TRBJ2-5): KAGVTQTPRYLIKTRGQQVTLSCSPISGHRSVSWYQQTPGQGLQFLFEYFSETQRNKGNFPGRFSGRQFSNSRSEMNVSTLELGDSALYLCASSLRALGASQETQYFGPGTRLLVL.

This clonotype was seen more than once but under ten times. The chain joins TRBV7-9 to TRBJ2-3; 14 positions match TRBD2. Trimming cost V 5 bases and J 5 bases; bases outside gene matches: 6. CDR1 is SEHNR and CDR2 is FQNEAQ in the germline V gene (reference sequence). This CDR3 is 16 amino acids long. CDR3 coding DNA: TGTGCCAGCAGCGAGACTAGCGGGAGGGCCAAAGATACGCAGTATTTT. Translating it yields CASSETSGRAKDTQYF.

This clonotype was found a few times. The chain combines TRBV18 with TRBJ2-1, with D possibly matching TRBD2 (5 bases). The V end lost 2 bases, the J end lost 8 bases, and 19 bases lay between the germline ends. Germline loops: CDR1 KGHSH, CDR2 LQKENI. The length of the CDR3 is 16 residues. The CDR3 loop is CASSPRQEKEVHEQFF. In DNA, the CDR3 is TGTGCCAGCTCACCAAGGCAGGAGAAGGAGGTGCATGAGCAGTTCTTC.

This chain uses TRBV30 with TRBJ1-1, with unresolved D. V dropped 4 bases and J dropped 11 bases, with 14 bases sitting between them. The germline CDR1 and CDR2 sequences are GTSNPN and SVGIG (reference sequence). CDR3 length: 11 amino acids. The CDR3 here is CAWTPLRTAFF. The CDR3 DNA reads TGTGCCTGGACCCCCCTCCGGACGGCTTTCTTT.

This clonotype occurred many times. The chain uses TRBV7-9 and TRBJ1-2, with TRBD1 matching 8 bases. After removal of 4 bases from V and 13 bases from J, the junction contained 5 bases not matched to a gene. The CDR3 covers 11 residues. CDR1 is SEHNR and CDR2 is FQNEAQ in the germline V gene (reference sequence). This chain's CDR3 is CASSYGTGLTF. The CDR3 nucleotides read TGTGCCAGCAGCTACGGGACAGGCCTCACCTTC.

The chain recombines TRBV20-1 with TRBJ1-4, with a possible D match to TRBD1 (6 bases). The length of the CDR3 is 15 residues. In germline, CDR1 is DFQATT, CDR2 SNEGSKA (reference sequence). Trimming removed 3 bases at V and 2 bases at J, with 13 bases between. CDR3 in DNA: TGCAGTGCTAGCCCAACAGGGCGGACTAATGAAAAACTGTTTTTT. Residues: CSASPTGRTNEKLFF.

This clonotype occurred a few times. The V and J genes are TRBV14 and TRBJ2-3; 7 bases agree with TRBD2. Trimming cost V 4 bases and J 8 bases; bases outside gene matches: 12. The CDR3 consists of 15 residues. Germline V gives CDR1 SGHDN, CDR2 FVKESK. The CDR3 sequence is CASSPRRSGTGTQYF. The CDR3 nucleotides read TGTGCCAGCAGCCCGAGAAGGAGCGGGACGGGTACGCAGTATTTT.

This clonotype has a single count. The J gene is TRBJ2-1, the V gene TRBV20-1; 10 bases map to TRBD2. CDR1 and CDR2 (germline): DFQATT, SNEGSKA (reference sequence). V gave up 1 base and J gave up 3 bases; unmatched junction bases: 3. CDR3 length: 15 residues. CDR3 in DNA: TGCAGTGCTAGAGCGGCTAGCGGGGGCTACAATGAGCAGTTCTTC. Its translation is CSARAASGGYNEQFF.

This clonotype was recorded many times. The chain has TRBV19 and TRBJ1-2; 7 positions match TRBD1. The trim removed 6 bases at V and 8 bases at J, leaving 15 bases unmatched. The length of the CDR3 is 15 residues. Germline-derived CDR1 and CDR2 are LNHDA and SQIVND (reference sequence). The CDR3 here is CASRTGLNRADGYTF. The CDR3 nucleotides read TGTGCCAGTAGGACAGGGCTCAACCGTGCCGACGGCTACACCTTC.

This clonotype was detected ten times or more. This sequence joins TRBV12-3 or TRBV12-4 and TRBJ1-2; TRBD1 is a possible D gene (6 bases). This CDR3 is 13 amino acids long. The V end lost 4 bases, the J end lost 10 bases, and 16 bases lay between the germline ends. The CDR3 loop reads CASSSSGHQAYTF. The DNA for the CDR3 is TGTGCCAGCAGTTCCTCGGGACATCAGGCCTACACCTTC.

This clonotype was seen only a few times. The chain recombines TRBV20-1 with TRBJ2-7, with D uncertain. Germline-derived CDR1 and CDR2 are DFQATT and SNEGSKA (reference sequence). The V end lost 3 bases, the J end lost 0 bases, and 15 bases lay between the germline ends. The CDR3 contains 15 residues. CDR3 sequence: CSASPRNSYSYEQYF. The CDR3 nucleotides read TGCAGTGCTAGCCCCAGGAACAGTTACTCCTACGAGCAGTACTTC.

The chain links TRBV18 to TRBJ2-7; no clear D. Germline assignment: CDR1 KGHSH and CDR2 LQKENI. The CDR3 runs to 14 residues. Deletions cut 3 bases from V and 0 bases from J, with 9 bases between. The CDR3 DNA follows: TGTGCCAGCTCACCCGTACAGACCTCCTACGAGCAGTACTTC. Translation gives CASSPVQTSYEQYF.

This clonotype has a count of ten or more. The V and J genes are TRBV29-1 and TRBJ2-1; possible D gene TRBD2, 6 bases. Germline CDR1 reads SQVTM; CDR2 reads ANQGSEA. Trimming shortened V by 0 bases and J by 5 bases, and 11 bases separated the two germline ends. The CDR3 loop spans 14 amino acids. The CDR3 is CSVEDLGGDNEQFF. The DNA of the CDR3 is TGCAGCGTTGAAGATCTCGGCGGGGACAATGAGCAGTTCTTC.

The table lists this clonotype with many counts. The V call is TRBV12-3 or TRBV12-4, the J call TRBJ2-5, with 14 bases identical to TRBD2. V lost 5 bases to trimming and J lost 5 bases; unmatched junction nucleotides: 7. The CDR3 runs 16 residues. The DNA of the CDR3 is TGTGCCAGCAGTAAGGGACTAGCGGGAGTTGTGGAGACCCAGTACTTC. Protein product: CASSKGLAGVVETQYF.

This clonotype occurred many times. The chain joins TRBV20-1 to TRBJ2-7; D perhaps matches TRBD1 (5 bases). The CDR3 has 13 residues. Germline values: CDR1 DFQATT, CDR2 SNEGSKA (reference sequence). V lost 7 bases and J lost 6, with 19 bases in between. In DNA, the CDR3 is TGCAGTGGGCGACAGAACCGCGCCGTCGAGCAGTACTTC. It yields the protein CSGRQNRAVEQYF.

This clonotype has ten or more counts. This rearrangement joins TRBV7-8 to TRBJ2-1; 7 bases match TRBD2. The V and J ends lost 11 bases and 7 bases, in that order; junction bases with no gene match: 14. The CDR3 totals 14 residues. Germline lookup yields CDR1 SGHVS and CDR2 FQNEAQ. CDR3 sequence reads: CASRARDYVNEQFF. As DNA, the CDR3 is TGTGCCTCGAGGGCGCGGGACTACGTGAATGAGCAGTTCTTC.

This clonotype has a count of ten or more. The chain employs TRBV7-9 and TRBJ1-4; tentative D call: TRBD1 (6 bases). V was pared by 4 bases and J by 5 bases, with 14 bases between. The germline gives CDR1 SEHNR, CDR2 FQNEAQ (reference sequence). This CDR3 spans 15 amino acids. This chain's CDR3 is CASSSVGTGNEKLFF. CDR3 coding DNA: TGTGCCAGCAGCTCCGTTGGTACAGGGAATGAAAAACTGTTTTTT. The full variable domain, its missing parts supplied by reference TRBV7-9 and TRBJ1-4, is DTGVSQNPRHKITKRGQNVTFRCDPISEHNRLYWYRQTLGQGPEFLTYFQNEAQLEKSRLLSDRFSAERPKGSFSTLEIQRTEQGDSAMYLCASSSVGTGNEKLFFGSGTQLSVL.

This clonotype was counted many times. V usage is TRBV5-1 and J usage is TRBJ1-4; 9 positions match TRBD1. With 4 bases clipped from V and 9 bases from J, the junction kept 10 bases outside the gene matches. The CDR3 consists of 15 residues. CDR1 and CDR2 from the germline V gene are SGHRS and YFSETQ. The CDR3 reads CASSPTGTGWKKLFF. CDR3 DNA: TGCGCCAGCAGCCCCACCGGGACAGGGTGGAAAAAACTGTTTTTT.

The chain is built from TRBV15 and TRBJ2-3; D gene uncertain. This CDR3 region has 12 residues. CDR1 LNHNV and CDR2 YYDKDF come from the germline V gene (reference sequence). V was clipped by 2 bases and J by 4 bases, with 4 bases between them. CDR3 region: CATSRRADTQYF. As DNA, the CDR3 is TGTGCCACCAGCAGAAGGGCAGATACGCAGTATTTT.

This clonotype showed up many times. CDR3 DNA sequence: TGCGCCAGCAGCAGAGCAGGGACCGTAAGCAGGGAGCTGTTTTTT. Translated: CASSRAGTVSRELFF. The V call is TRBV5-1, the J call TRBJ2-2; D tentatively reads TRBD1 or TRBD2 (5 bases each). Per germline, CDR1 SGHRS and CDR2 YFSETQ. The CDR3 totals 15 residues. The V end lost 4 bases, the J end lost 9 bases, and 19 bases lay between the germline ends. The full variable domain, its missing parts supplied by reference TRBV5-1 and TRBJ2-2, is KAGVTQTPRYLIKTRGQQVTLSCSPISGHRSVSWYQQTPGQGLQFLFEYFSETQRNKGNFPGRFSGRQFSNSRSEMNVSTLELGDSALYLCASSRAGTVSRELFFGEGSRLTVL.

The chain couples TRBV12-3 or TRBV12-4 to TRBJ2-1; 12 nucleotides line up with TRBD2. This CDR3 has 14 residues. After removal of 4 bases from V and 8 bases from J, the junction contained 3 bases not matched to a gene. CDR3 region: CASSSSGGADEQFF. CDR3 nucleotides: TGTGCCAGCAGTTCTAGCGGGGGGGCGGATGAGCAGTTCTTC.